The clone carrying this T cell receptor beta chain was observed at least ten times. Its target is unknown. This sample is part of a study of breast tumors, draining lymph nodes, adjacent tissues. Study results and limitations: That most tumor T cells come from lymph nodes remained unproven. Luminal-like breast cancer showed significantly greater tumor-nontumor repertoire similarity than basal-like breast cancer did. Tumor repertoires ranked between lymph nodes and nontumor tissue in diversity, with V and J gene preferences.

TCRdb reprocessed the multiplex PCR reads via MiXCR and lists one record per CDR3 protein. The sample includes under 75,000 distinct CDR3 sequences, 45% to 60% of them seen just once. Germline CDR1 reads LNHNV; CDR2 reads YYDKDF (reference sequence). The ends were cut back, 2 bases at V and 3 bases at J, with 14 bases in the middle. The CDR3 is 16 residues long. The material sequenced was breast tumor tissue. This sequence joins TRBV15 and TRBJ1-5; D is undetermined. The clonotype comes from a female donor with breast cancer. Some clones in this sample may be carry-over from other donors' samples. CDR3 sequence reads: CATSRRSRAPNQPQHF. In DNA, the CDR3 is TGTGCCACCAGCAGAAGATCCCGGGCTCCCAATCAGCCCCAGCATTTT.